A single sample is the source of the 18 T cell receptor beta chains below, sequenced in a study of cytomegalovirus exposure and HLA in healthy donors. The table came from immunoSEQ multiplex PCR; TCRdb's copy has only in-frame clones and leaves some out. Here the sample spans more than 250,000 clones, about 90% being singletons. The sample taken for sequencing was PBMCs. The receptors here all came from a woman aged 25 to 45 in good health and CMV-seropositive.

The chain combines TRBV15 with TRBJ2-7; a possible D gene is TRBD1 (5 bases). Trimming removed 0 bases from V and 2 bases from J, with 11 bases in between. The CDR3 spans 15 residues. The germline V gene has CDR1 LNHNV and CDR2 YYDKDF (reference sequence). The CDR3 sequence: CATSRDLGPAYEQYF. The CDR3 nucleotides are TGTGCCACCAGCAGAGATTTGGGGCCGGCCTACGAGCAGTACTTC.

This clone was observed a handful of times. V is TRBV7-9 and J is TRBJ1-2, with 7 bases identical to TRBD1. There are 15 residues in the CDR3. The germline V gene has CDR1 SEHNR and CDR2 FQNEAQ (reference sequence). The trim removed 7 bases at V and 2 bases at J, leaving 10 bases unmatched. For the CDR3, the DNA is TGTGCCAGCAACAGGGGAACCGTGGCAAACTATGGCTACACCTTC. Its translation is CASNRGTVANYGYTF.

CDR3 region: CASSYGGTGQETQYF. CDR3 bases: TGTGCCAGCAGTTACGGGGGGACAGGGCAAGAGACCCAGTACTTC. The chain couples TRBV6-5 to TRBJ2-5; 9 nucleotides line up with TRBD1. Germline loops: CDR1 MNHEY, CDR2 SVGAGI. This CDR3 contains 15 residues. The junction had 3 bases not matched to a gene; V was cut back by 2 bases and J by 2 bases.

This clone was seen a single time. The CDR3 reads CASSLTTGSALPYGYTF. DNA for the CDR3: TGTGCCAGCAGTTTAACTACAGGGTCTGCTCTTCCCTATGGCTACACCTTC. The chain links TRBV28 to TRBJ1-2; perhaps TRBD1 as D (6 bases). The CDR3 is made up of 17 amino acids. Trimming removed 2 bases at V and 4 bases at J, with 20 bases between. Germline loops: CDR1 MDHEN, CDR2 SYDVKM.

This clone occurred once. The chain has TRBV7-6 and TRBJ2-1; 8 positions agree with TRBD2. This CDR3 contains 20 residues. V shed 5 bases, J shed 0 bases, and the junction held 18 bases outside the gene matches. Germline assignment: CDR1 SGHVS and CDR2 FNYEAQ. This chain's CDR3 is CASSNPRDSGTLSSYNEQFF. CDR3 in DNA: TGTGCCAGCAGCAACCCGAGGGATAGCGGGACGCTTAGCTCCTACAATGAGCAGTTCTTC.

The genes are TRBV9 and TRBJ1-1; the match to TRBD1 covers 7 bases. This CDR3 is 14 amino acids long. Trimming took 6 bases from V and 3 from J; bases not matched to a gene: 8. Per the germline V gene, CDR1 is SGDLS and CDR2 is YYNGEE. The CDR3 DNA reads as TGTGCCAGCACCCAGGGGGGGAGGCACACTGAAGCTTTCTTT. It is translated as CASTQGGRHTEAFF.

CDR3 in amino acids: CASTRDRVGPGYTF. The CDR3 bases are TGTGCCAGCACCAGGGACAGGGTCGGTCCTGGCTACACCTTC. V and J are TRBV5-6 and TRBJ1-2; the match to TRBD1 covers 9 bases. The CDR3 is made up of 14 amino acids. The junction had 10 bases not matched to a gene; V was cut back by 6 bases and J by 7 bases. Germline V lookup: CDR1 SGHDT, CDR2 YYEEEE.

The V gene is TRBV30, the J gene TRBJ2-1; D is undetermined. The CDR3 has 13 residues. Germline loops: CDR1 GTSNPN, CDR2 SVGIG (reference sequence). Trimming removed 3 bases from V and 6 bases from J, with 12 bases in between. The CDR3 sequence is CAWSLPQGNEQFF. The DNA of the CDR3 is TGTGCCTGGAGCCTACCCCAAGGCAATGAGCAGTTCTTC.

This clone has just a few counts. Here the CDR3 reads CASSQQGIFQETQYF. Here the CDR3 DNA reads TGTGCCAGCAGCCAGCAGGGTATTTTCCAAGAGACCCAGTACTTC. V gene TRBV14 combines with J gene TRBJ2-5; D may be TRBD1 (5 bases). Germline lookup yields CDR1 SGHDN and CDR2 FVKESK. The CDR3 has 15 amino acids. Deletions cut 3 bases from V and 1 base from J, with 12 bases between. Looking up the rest from reference TRBV14 and TRBJ2-5 gives the full variable domain: EAGVTQFPSHSVIEKGQTVTLRCDPISGHDNLYWYRRVMGKEIKFLLHFVKESKQDESGMPNNRFLAERTGGTYSTLKVQPAELEDSGVYFCASSQQGIFQETQYFGPGTRLLVL.

This chain connects TRBV4-1 to TRBJ2-7; the D gene is possibly TRBD2 (6 bases). CDR3 size: 16 residues. Germline values: CDR1 MGHRA, CDR2 YSYEKL. V was pared by 0 bases and J by 9 bases, with 21 bases between. This chain's CDR3 is CASSQEGRMGGATQYF. As DNA, the CDR3 is TGCGCCAGCAGCCAAGAAGGGAGAATGGGGGGAGCCACGCAGTACTTC.

The chain recombines TRBV4-1 with TRBJ1-1; 7 nucleotides match TRBD1. Germline V CDR1 and CDR2: MGHRA, YSYEKL. The V and J ends lost 1 base and 0 bases, in that order; junction bases with no gene match: 5. This CDR3 contains 16 residues. CDR3: CASSQADRIMNTEAFF. CDR3 bases: TGCGCCAGCAGCCAAGCGGACAGGATCATGAACACTGAAGCTTTCTTT.

The V gene is TRBV7-2, the J gene TRBJ1-2; 9 bases are a match to TRBD1. In germline, CDR1 is SGHTA, CDR2 FQGNSA. This CDR3 spans 15 amino acids. The V segment lost 5 bases and the J segment 3 bases; nucleotides outside the gene matches: 7. The CDR3 DNA is TGTGCCAGCAGCACGACAGGGGGTAGTGACTATGGCTACACCTTC. Translating it yields CASSTTGGSDYGYTF.

This chain uses TRBV29-1 with TRBJ1-2; a weak D match, TRBD1 (6 bases). The V end was cut by 5 bases, the J end by 7 bases, with 14 bases between. Germline V gene lookup returns CDR1 SQVTM and CDR2 ANQGSEA. The CDR3 covers 12 residues. CDR3 region: CSVIQGLTGYTF. The CDR3 DNA follows: TGCAGCGTTATTCAGGGGCTAACTGGCTACACCTTC.

The chain combines TRBV4-3 with TRBJ2-3; 7 positions agree with TRBD2. Germline V CDR1 and CDR2: LGHNA, YSLEER. The CDR3 totals 16 residues. With V trimmed by 0 bases and J by 5 bases, 8 bases remained unmatched. The CDR3 coding sequence is TGCGCCAGCAGCCAAGAGCCAGCGGGACTGATAGATACGCAGTATTTT. As protein: CASSQEPAGLIDTQYF.

The chain is built from TRBV4-1 and TRBJ2-7; the match to TRBD1 covers 10 bases. In germline, CDR1 is MGHRA, CDR2 YSYEKL. The CDR3 consists of 15 residues. V trimming: 2 bases; J trimming: 6 bases; junction bases outside the gene matches: 7. CDR3 amino acids: CASSQLWDRGPEQYF. DNA of the CDR3: TGCGCCAGCAGCCAATTATGGGACAGGGGTCCCGAGCAGTACTTC.

The chain links TRBV5-1 to TRBJ1-1; D perhaps matches TRBD1 (5 bases). This CDR3 spans 11 amino acids. Trimming left V 8 bases short and J 4 bases short, with 9 bases between. Germline CDR1 SGHRS, CDR2 YFSETQ. The CDR3, as DNA: TGCGCCAGTCTTGGGGGCACTGAAGCTTTCTTT. Translating it yields CASLGGTEAFF. The complete variable domain, with remaining parts taken from reference TRBV5-1 and TRBJ1-1, reads KAGVTQTPRYLIKTRGQQVTLSCSPISGHRSVSWYQQTPGQGLQFLFEYFSETQRNKGNFPGRFSGRQFSNSRSEMNVSTLELGDSALYLCASLGGTEAFFGQGTRLTVV.

The J gene is TRBJ2-7, the V gene TRBV7-6; D might be TRBD1 or TRBD2, each matching 5 bases. The CDR3 contains 15 residues. CDR1 and CDR2 (germline): SGHVS, FNYEAQ. The germline V and J ends were trimmed by 2 bases and 1 base, with 12 bases remaining between them. The CDR3 here is CASSLSGTKSYEQYF. CDR3 nucleotide sequence: TGTGCCAGCAGCTTATCCGGGACGAAGTCCTACGAGCAGTACTTC.

The rearrangement links TRBV7-3 to TRBJ1-6; 9 nucleotides align to TRBD1. The CDR3 runs to 17 residues. The V and J ends lost 4 bases and 8 bases, in that order; junction bases with no gene match: 12. Germline V gives CDR1 SGHTA, CDR2 FQGTGA. The CDR3 protein is CASSSPPGQGSHSPLHF. CDR3 nucleotides: TGTGCCAGCAGCTCGCCCCCGGGACAGGGTAGTCATTCACCCCTCCACTTT.